This TCR beta chain was obtained from a study of blood T cell repertoires in COVID-19. Study information: Sources were T cells, B-cell-depleted T cells, or PBMCs; the material itself was cDNA or gDNA.

Clones were read by immunoSEQ multiplex PCR, and TCRdb kept only the in-frame ones, dropping some. The sample contains 80,000 to 95,000 clones, 81% of which appear only once. The Seattle patients joined while their infection was active and were tracked longitudinally afterward. V was shortened by 3 bases and J by 10 bases, with 9 bases between the two germline ends. Germline V lookup: CDR1 MNHEY, CDR2 SMNVEV (reference sequence). The CDR3 loop spans 11 amino acids. This receptor was obtained from a man older than 75 with COVID-19, enrolled during active disease. The V call is TRBV27, the J call TRBJ1-1; D may be TRBD1 (5 bases). Source material: peripheral blood. The CDR3: CASSFLGRAFF. In nucleotides, the CDR3 is TGTGCCAGCAGTTTCTTGGGGCGAGCTTTCTTT.